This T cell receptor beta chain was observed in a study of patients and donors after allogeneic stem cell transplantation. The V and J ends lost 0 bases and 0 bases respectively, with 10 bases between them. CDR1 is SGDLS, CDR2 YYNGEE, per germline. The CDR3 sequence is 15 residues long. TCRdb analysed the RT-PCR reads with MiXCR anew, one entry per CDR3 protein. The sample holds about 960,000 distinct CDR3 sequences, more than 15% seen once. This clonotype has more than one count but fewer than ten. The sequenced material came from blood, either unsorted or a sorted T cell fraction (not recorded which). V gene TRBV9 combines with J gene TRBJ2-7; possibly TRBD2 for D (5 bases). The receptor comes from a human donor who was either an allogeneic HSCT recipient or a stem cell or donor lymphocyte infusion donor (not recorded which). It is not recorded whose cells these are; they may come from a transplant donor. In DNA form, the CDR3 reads TGTGCCAGCAGCGTAGCCGGGGTCAGCTCCTACGAGCAGTACTTC. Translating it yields CASSVAGVSSYEQYF.